This TCR beta chain is drawn from a study of spatial heterogeneity in lung cancer. Germline V gives CDR1 LGHNA, CDR2 YSLEER. J gave up 1 base and V 0 bases, and 6 bases lay outside the gene matches. The CDR3 length is 17 residues. As regards this clonotype: Its matching antigen is unknown.

A distinct unique molecular identifier was carried by each TCR cDNA molecule. TCRdb passed the 5' RACE reads through MiXCR, listing each CDR3 protein once. This table holds more than 45,000 distinct CDR3 sequences, under 6% found once. Time point defined: sample taken at primary tumor resection. The authors sequenced whole RNA from tumor, nontumor lung or frozen PBMC without sorting. General study results and limits: In blood, ubiquitous expanded tumor TCRs appeared more at resection than follow-up.

This clonotype was sampled from a male donor with early-stage non-small cell lung cancer. Sequenced material: PBMCs, taken at surgery. This chain uses TRBV4-3 with TRBJ2-3, with 8 bases identical to TRBD2. CDR3 residues: CASSQDSPGGGTDTQYF. The CDR3 bases are TGCGCCAGCAGCCAAGATTCCCCGGGAGGGGGCACAGATACGCAGTATTTT.